The 5 T cell receptor beta chains below come from one sample, sequenced in a study of blood T cell repertoires in COVID-19. The data were produced by immunoSEQ multiplex PCR, yet TCRdb's version contains in-frame clones alone and is incomplete. This table has roughly 360,000 clones, 70% to 90% appearing once. Sequencing was performed on PBMCs or T cells enriched from blood (not recorded which). The receptors shown here come from a man aged 30 to 39 who had recovered from COVID-19.

The chain combines TRBV18 with TRBJ2-7, with D unresolved. V was shortened by 0 bases and J by 5 bases, with 11 bases between the two germline ends. The length of the CDR3 is 14 residues. The germline V gene has CDR1 KGHSH and CDR2 LQKENI. CDR3 DNA sequence: TGTGCCAGCTCACCACCGAACCCGACTCACGAGCAGTACTTC. Translation: CASSPPNPTHEQYF.

The V call is TRBV27, the J call TRBJ1-2; tentatively, D is TRBD1 (6 bases). Trimming took off 4 bases at V and 2 bases at J, with 20 bases between the two ends. The germline CDR1 and CDR2 sequences are MNHEY and SMNVEV (reference sequence). CDR3 size: 17 residues. The CDR3 loop reads CASSSFPSDSGNYGYTF. The CDR3, as DNA: TGTGCCAGCAGTTCTTTCCCGTCGGACAGTGGGAACTATGGCTACACCTTC.

The chain joins TRBV6-2 or TRBV6-3 to TRBJ1-2; a possible D gene is TRBD1 (6 bases). V was trimmed by 6 bases and J by 5 bases, leaving 10 bases between them. Per the germline V gene, CDR1 is MNHEY and CDR2 is SVGEGT. CDR3 length: 12 amino acids. Here the CDR3 reads CASSAQGYGYTF. CDR3 in DNA: TGTGCCAGCAGCGCTCAGGGGTATGGCTACACCTTC.

In its sample, this clone was seen once. The chain combines TRBV12-3 or TRBV12-4 with TRBJ1-2, with no clear D. Trimming removed 5 bases from V and 5 bases from J, with 9 bases in between. This CDR3 contains 12 residues. CDR3 in DNA: TGTGCCAGCAGTCCGAGGGTGTATGGCTACACCTTC. Its protein is CASSPRVYGYTF.

This chain joins TRBV10-3 and TRBJ1-1; D gene unclear. The V gene lost 0 bases and the J gene lost 1 base, with 15 bases spanning the gap. Germline V CDR1 and CDR2: ENHRY, SYGVKD. The CDR3 has 17 residues. In DNA, the CDR3 is TGTGCCATCAGTGAGTCGGTTCTCAGGTTGGAGAACACTGAAGCTTTCTTT. Its protein is CAISESVLRLENTEAFF.